This T cell receptor (beta chain) was captured in a study of T cells after yellow fever vaccination. In TCRdb, the 5' RACE reads were re-called with MiXCR into one record per CDR3 protein. The sample lists around 200,000 distinct CDR3 sequences, around 10% occurring once. Germline loops: CDR1 MGHRA, CDR2 YSYEKL. The CDR3 spans 17 residues. V trimming: 2 bases; J trimming: 5 bases; junction bases outside the gene matches: 7. In regard to this clonotype: Antigen specificity is unknown.

General study findings and limits: Booster sampling recovered most clones from primary vaccination (about 97% CD4, around 88% CD8).

The rearrangement uses TRBV4-1 and TRBJ2-5; 14 bases match TRBD2. The sequences come from CD8+ T cells sorted from PBMCs, collected 15 days after the yellow fever booster vaccination. This clonotype originated in a man aged 18 to 35 who received the YFV17D yellow fever vaccine. In nucleotides, the CDR3 is TGCGCCAGCAGCCAACCGCGACTAGCGGGGGGGCACGAGACCCAGTACTTC. It translates to CASSQPRLAGGHETQYF.